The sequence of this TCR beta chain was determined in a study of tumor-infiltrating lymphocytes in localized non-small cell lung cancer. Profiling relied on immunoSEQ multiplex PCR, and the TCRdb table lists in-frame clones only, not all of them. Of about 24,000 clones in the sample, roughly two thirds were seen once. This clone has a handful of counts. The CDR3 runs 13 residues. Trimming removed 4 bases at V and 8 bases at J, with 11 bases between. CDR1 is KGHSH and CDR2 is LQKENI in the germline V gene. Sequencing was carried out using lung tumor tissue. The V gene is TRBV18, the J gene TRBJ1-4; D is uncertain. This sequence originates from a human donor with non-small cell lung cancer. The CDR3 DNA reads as TGTGCCAGCTCACGGACCCGGGAGGAAAAACTGTTTTTT. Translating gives CASSRTREEKLFF.